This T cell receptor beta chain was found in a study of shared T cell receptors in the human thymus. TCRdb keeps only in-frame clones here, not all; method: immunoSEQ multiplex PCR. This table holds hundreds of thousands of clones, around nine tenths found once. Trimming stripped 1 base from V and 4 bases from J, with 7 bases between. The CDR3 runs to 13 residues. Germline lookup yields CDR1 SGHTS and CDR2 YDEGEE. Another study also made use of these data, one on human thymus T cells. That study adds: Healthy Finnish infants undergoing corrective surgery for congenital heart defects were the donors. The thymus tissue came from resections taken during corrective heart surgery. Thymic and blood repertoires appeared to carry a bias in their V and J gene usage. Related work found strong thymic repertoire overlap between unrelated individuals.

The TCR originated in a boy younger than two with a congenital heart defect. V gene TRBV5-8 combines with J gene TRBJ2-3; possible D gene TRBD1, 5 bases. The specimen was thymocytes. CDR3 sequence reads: CASSLRGSDTQYF. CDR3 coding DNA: TGTGCCAGCAGCTTGAGGGGATCAGATACGCAGTATTTT.